This T cell receptor beta chain was recorded in a study of blood T cell repertoires in COVID-19. Whole-study context: In each case, the material was cDNA or gDNA derived from T cells, B-cell-depleted T cells, or PBMCs.

Only in-frame clones appear in the TCRdb table, and some are missing; sequencing was by immunoSEQ multiplex PCR. This table holds 180,000 or so clones, about 86% found once. Adults between roughly 18 and 90 years of age took part from under 30 US areas. The TCR was taken from a man aged 35 to 55 who had recovered from COVID-19. Input material: PBMCs or T cells enriched from blood (not recorded which).

The CDR3 sequence is CASSTGQGSYEQYF. CDR3 nucleotides: TGTGCCAGTAGTACGGGACAGGGTTCCTACGAGCAGTACTTC. This chain uses TRBV19 with TRBJ2-7; 9 nucleotides match TRBD1. This CDR3 is 14 amino acids long. CDR1 is LNHDA, CDR2 SQIVND, per germline (reference sequence). The V segment lost 4 bases and the J segment 1 base; nucleotides outside the gene matches: 2.